What follows are 15 T cell receptor beta chains derived from one specimen sequenced in a study of T cell repertoires in cytomegalovirus infection. TCRdb reanalysed the reads using MiXCR and keeps one entry per CDR3 protein. The table has over 250,000 distinct CDR3 sequences, less than 25% seen once. These receptors lack a known antigen. The specimen was cultured PBMCs, collected from culture after CMV antigen stimulation. The receptors stem from a human donor in good health (CMV status not recorded). Some clones in this sample may be carry-over from other donors' samples.

The rearrangement joins TRBV18 to TRBJ1-1; no clear D. The germline gives CDR1 KGHSH, CDR2 LQKENI. CDR3 length: 17 residues. Trimming took off 6 bases at V and 4 bases at J, with 24 bases between the two ends. In nucleotides, the CDR3 is TGTGCCAGCTCTTTCTTGGAGTCGACCGGGTCGGTCACTGAAGCTTTCTTT. Translation gives CASSFLESTGSVTEAFF. Complete variable domain (other parts from reference TRBV18 and TRBJ1-1): NAGVMQNPRHLVRRRGQEARLRCSPMKGHSHVYWYRQLPEEGLKFMVYLQKENIIDESGMPKERFSAEFPKEGPSILRIQQVVRGDSAAYFCASSFLESTGSVTEAFFGQGTRLTVV.

This clonotype showed up just a few times. This chain joins TRBV12-3 or TRBV12-4 and TRBJ1-1; no reliable D call. The CDR3 is 12 residues long. Trimming took off 1 base at V and 4 bases at J, with 4 bases between the two ends. The CDR3 spells CASSLDPTEAFF. In DNA, the CDR3 is TGTGCCAGCAGTTTAGATCCCACTGAAGCTTTCTTT.

This sequence joins TRBV4-1 and TRBJ1-1; D possibly corresponds to TRBD1 (6 bases). With 3 bases removed from V and 6 bases from J, the gap between germline ends came to 14 bases. CDR1 is MGHRA and CDR2 is YSYEKL in the germline V gene. CDR3 length: 14 amino acids. In DNA form, the CDR3 reads TGCGCCAGCAGCCAGGGGGGGCTGGAATCTGAAGCTTTCTTT. Protein: CASSQGGLESEAFF.

This chain joins TRBV6-2 or TRBV6-3 and TRBJ1-1, with D unresolved. This CDR3 is built from 16 residues. Germline V gene sequence: CDR1 MNHEY, CDR2 SVGEGT. The V end lost 0 bases, the J end lost 1 base, and 12 bases lay between the germline ends. CDR3 DNA sequence: TGTGCCAGCAGTTACTCGAGCCGGCTCGCGAACACTGAAGCTTTCTTT. This codes for CASSYSSRLANTEAFF.

The rearrangement uses TRBV4-1 and TRBJ2-1; no clear D gene. V was pared by 1 base and J by 10 bases, with 17 bases between. Germline loops: CDR1 MGHRA, CDR2 YSYEKL. This CDR3 is 15 amino acids long. The CDR3 bases are TGCGCCAGCAGCCAAGTTGGTAGAGCCCACCCAGAGCAGTTCTTC. Its translation is CASSQVGRAHPEQFF.

This clonotype has ten or more counts. This chain's CDR3 is CASSLAPAGGYNEQFF. In nucleotides, the CDR3 is TGTGCCAGCAGCTTAGCACCAGCGGGCGGGTACAATGAGCAGTTCTTC. The chain uses TRBV7-2 and TRBJ2-1, with D maybe TRBD2 (6 bases). Germline CDR1 SGHTA, CDR2 FQGNSA. V was pared by 0 bases and J by 4 bases, with 13 bases between. The CDR3 is made up of 16 amino acids.

The chain combines TRBV19 with TRBJ1-2; unclear D gene. Germline loops: CDR1 LNHDA, CDR2 SQIVND (reference sequence). The V end lost 3 bases, the J end lost 0 bases, and 5 bases lay between the germline ends. The CDR3 contains 13 residues. DNA of the CDR3: TGTGCCAGTAGTATCGGGACTAACTATGGCTACACCTTC. Translated: CASSIGTNYGYTF.

This clonotype was picked up a small number of times. The gene calls are TRBV7-3 and TRBJ2-1; 14 nucleotides align to TRBD2. The J segment lost 8 bases and the V segment lost 2 bases, leaving 8 bases of the junction unmatched. Germline lookup yields CDR1 SGHTA and CDR2 FQGTGA. The CDR3 is 17 amino acids. In nucleotides, the CDR3 is TGTGCCAGCAGCTTAGGACTAGCGGGAGGCTGGGACGATGAGCAGTTCTTC. This sequence encodes CASSLGLAGGWDDEQFF.

Many counts were recorded for this clonotype. The chain links TRBV7-2 to TRBJ1-1; D is uncertain. The CDR3 covers 14 residues. Germline CDR1 reads SGHTA; CDR2 reads FQGNSA. V lost 5 bases, J lost 4 bases, and 14 bases lay in between. Here the CDR3 reads CASSVIPGSTEAFF. In nucleotides, the CDR3 is TGTGCCAGCAGCGTAATTCCCGGTAGCACTGAAGCTTTCTTT.

The chain has TRBV28 and TRBJ2-6; D possibly corresponds to TRBD2 (5 bases). CDR3 size: 16 residues. The V and J ends lost 11 bases and 0 bases respectively, with 17 bases between them. Germline lookup yields CDR1 MDHEN and CDR2 SYDVKM. CDR3 region: CAGGKGLPSGANVLTF. CDR3 nucleotide sequence: TGTGCCGGAGGAAAAGGACTGCCCTCTGGGGCCAACGTCCTGACTTTC.

This clonotype was found many times. This CDR3 reads CASSSSAPGNIQYF. The CDR3 DNA reads as TGTGCCAGCAGCTCGAGTGCTCCTGGGAACATTCAGTACTTC. The chain carries TRBV7-2 and TRBJ2-4; no firm D call. CDR1 SGHTA and CDR2 FQGNSA come from the germline V gene. V dropped 4 bases and J dropped 7 bases, with 14 bases sitting between them. The CDR3 is made up of 14 amino acids. The complete variable domain, with remaining parts taken from reference TRBV7-2 and TRBJ2-4, reads GAGVSQSPSNKVTEKGKDVELRCDPISGHTALYWYRQSLGQGLEFLIYFQGNSAPDKSGLPSDRFSAERTGGSVSTLTIQRTQQEDSAVYLCASSSSAPGNIQYFGAGTRLSVL.

The chain combines TRBV19 with TRBJ1-5; D is possibly TRBD1 (5 bases). Trimming cost V 4 bases and J 3 bases, with 10 bases left between them. The CDR3 is 14 amino acids. Germline-derived CDR1 and CDR2 are LNHDA and SQIVND (reference sequence). DNA for the CDR3: TGTGCCAGTAGTAGGCCAGGGTTCAATCAGCCCCAGCATTTT. This sequence encodes CASSRPGFNQPQHF.

This clonotype came up a few times. The chain couples TRBV15 to TRBJ2-7; D is unclear. The germline V and J ends were trimmed by 0 bases and 4 bases, with 4 bases remaining between them. The CDR3 runs to 12 residues. Germline V gene sequence: CDR1 LNHNV, CDR2 YYDKDF (reference sequence). The CDR3 here is CATSRDGYEQYV. As DNA, the CDR3 is TGTGCCACCAGCAGAGATGGGTACGAGCAGTACGTC.

This clonotype showed up just a few times. The chain combines TRBV7-6 with TRBJ1-1; 7 nucleotides line up with TRBD1. CDR3 size: 14 residues. Germline CDR1 and CDR2: SGHVS and FNYEAQ. Trimming removed 4 bases from V and 4 bases from J; junction bases left unmatched: 6. For the CDR3, the DNA is TGTGCCAGCAGCTCCGCCGGACAGGCCACTGAAGCTTTCTTT. Its protein is CASSSAGQATEAFF.

There are a few counts of this clonotype. The chain carries TRBV20-1 and TRBJ2-4, with D tentatively TRBD1 (6 bases). Trimming pared 0 bases from V and 1 base from J, leaving 16 bases between. The germline gives CDR1 DFQATT, CDR2 SNEGSKA (reference sequence). The CDR3 consists of 17 residues. CDR3 region: CSAREYSDRSAKNIQYF. CDR3 DNA: TGCAGTGCTAGAGAGTATTCAGACAGGTCGGCCAAAAACATTCAGTACTTC.